This TCR beta chain was identified during a study of blood T cell repertoires in COVID-19. From germline, CDR1 is MNHEY and CDR2 SVGAGI. The CDR3 runs to 14 residues. V gave up 7 bases and J gave up 6 bases, with 17 bases separating them. This clone was found once. The assay was immunoSEQ multiplex PCR, and TCRdb's table has in-frame clones only and misses some. The sample records about 150,000 clones, roughly 80% being singletons. The sequenced material came from peripheral blood. This TCR was sampled from a man younger than 35 with active or convalescent COVID-19. This sequence joins TRBV6-5 and TRBJ2-3; D might be TRBD2 (6 bases). The CDR3 DNA is TGTGCCAGCACCCGAGGAGGGGATTACGATACGCAGTATTTT. Its translation is CASTRGGDYDTQYF.